The following is a TCR beta chain sequence with its context. Germline CDR1 reads SQVTM; CDR2 reads ANQGSEA. The CDR3 is made up of 13 amino acids. The sample belongs to a study of T cells expressing NK-cell markers. From its re-call of the 5' RACE reads, TCRdb lists each CDR3 protein once, without DNA. Its table records around 140,000 distinct CDR3 sequences. The source of this sequence is a man aged 18 to 35 in good health. This rearrangement joins TRBV29-1 to TRBJ2-1; the TCRdb D gene call, TRBD2, has no DNA to confirm it. The specimen was blood T cells: a sorted CD56 or NKG2C T cell subset, CD4+ or CD8+ T cells, or bulk PBMC T cells (not recorded which). The CDR3 loop reads CSVVRLAGNEQFF.